The subject of this entry is one TCR beta chain. The antigen is undetermined. A much larger clone sits a single nucleotide away, making a read error possible. The germline gives CDR1 MDHEN, CDR2 SYDVKM. The CDR3 is 13 residues long. The authors built TCR beta libraries using iRepertoire HTBI primers and Arm-PCR of CDR3 regions. TCRdb re-called the multiplex PCR reads with MiXCR, one entry per CDR3 protein. The sample records approximately 470,000 distinct CDR3 sequences, about 17% being singletons. The record originates from a study of regulatory T cells in long-lasting Graves disease. Findings of the study overall: The study found TRBV28, TRBJ1-2 and TRBJ2-5 favored in persistent disease.

Indicated time point: newly diagnosed GD, antithyroid drugs for less than 3 months. PBMC RNA served as the TCR library source. Separately, the same data were catalogued under a study of T cells in Graves' hyperthyroidism and ophthalmopathy.

This sequence originates from a man between 40 and 49 years old with Graves disease. The chain couples TRBV28 to TRBJ2-3; 8 nucleotides align to TRBD2. This specimen was peripheral blood mononuclear cells (PBMCs), taken at new diagnosis, from a patient treated with antithyroid drugs. CDR3 nucleotide sequence: TGTGCCTGCAGCCCCGGACTAGCTACGTGGCAGTATTTT. Its protein product is CACSPGLATWQYF.